This T cell receptor beta chain stems from a study of regulatory T cells in long-lasting Graves disease. Time point defined: persistent/refractory GD, antithyroid drugs over 5 years with positive TRAb. Construction of the TCR library relied on RNA isolated from PBMCs. V lost 3 bases and J 3 bases, leaving 9 bases between the germline ends. There are 13 residues in the CDR3. The germline CDR1 and CDR2 sequences are SGHAT and FQNNGV. The sample holds a few counts of this clonotype. TCR beta libraries were built with iRepertoire HTBI primers and Arm-PCR of CDR3 regions. MiXCR, run by TCRdb on the multiplex PCR reads, gives a single entry per CDR3 protein. This table holds roughly 700,000 distinct CDR3 sequences, around 30% found once.

The rearrangement joins TRBV11-2 to TRBJ2-7; no reliable D call. The TCR comes from a female donor with Graves disease. The sequencing here drew on peripheral blood mononuclear cells (PBMCs), taken when the disease was refractory, from a patient treated with antithyroid drugs. CDR3 residues: CASSFQPSYEQYF. CDR3 nucleotide sequence: TGTGCCAGCAGCTTCCAGCCCAGCTACGAGCAGTACTTC.